A selection of T cell receptor beta chains follows, all from one sample in a study of beta chain features in type 1 diabetes. Method: immunoSEQ multiplex PCR; TCRdb's copy keeps in-frame clones and lacks some. The profile covers 680,000 or so clones, with 10% to 15% appearing a single time and less than 0.025% taken by the ten largest. The sample comprised naive CD4+ T cells from blood. These receptors all stem from a man between 18 and 29 years old with type 1 diabetes. CDR3s include the opening cysteine and the closing phenylalanine or tryptophan. A D gene is named only where the DNA matches it firmly. The listing skips clone size in some rows; elsewhere it reads once, few, many or a size class.

.,TRBD1,TRBJ1-1,TRBV14,TGTGCCAGCAGCGTGACAGGGTCCATGAACACTGAAGCTTTCTTT,CASSVTGSMNTEAFF
.,.,TRBJ1-4,TRBV20-1,TGCAGTGGGCAGGGTTACGAAAAACTGTTTTTT,CSGQGYEKLFF
once,.,TRBJ2-7,TRBV15,TGTGCCACCAGCAGGCAGGGCAGCTCCTACGAGCAGTACTTC,CATSRQGSSYEQYF
.,.,TRBJ1-6,TRBV30,TGTGCCTGGTCCCCTGGACAGTTTAATTCACCCCTCCACTTT,CAWSPGQFNSPLHF
.,.,TRBJ1-2,TRBV4-2,TGTGCCAGCAGCCAAGATGGGCAGGACTATGGCTACACCTTC,CASSQDGQDYGYTF
few,.,TRBJ1-4,TRBV18,TGTGCCAGCTCACCTTTCGCGGATGTCGGTGAAAAACTGTTTTTT,CASSPFADVGEKLFF
.,.,TRBJ2-5,TRBV2,TGTGCCAGCAGCGCTAAAGAGACCCAGTACTTC,CASSAKETQYF
few,.,TRBJ1-1,TRBV30,TGTGCCTGGAGTAAACGGGGCGGAGGCACTGAAGCTTTCTTT,CAWSKRGGGTEAFF
.,.,TRBJ2-7,TRBV27,TGTGCCAGCAGCCGTTTGCCCGTAATTGACAGAGAAAATCCCTACGAGCAGTACTTC,CASSRLPVIDRENPYEQYF
few,TRBD2,TRBJ2-7,TRBV7-9,TGTGCCAGCGGGAGGGCTAGCGGCTCCTACGAGCAGTACTTC,CASGRASGSYEQYF
.,.,TRBJ1-6,TRBV2,TGTGCCAGCCCCTCAGGGGACGTGAATTCACCCCTCCACTTT,CASPSGDVNSPLHF
.,.,TRBJ2-1,TRBV10-3,TGTGCCATCAGTGAGTCGGGGCTATCTTACAATGAGCAGTTCTTC,CAISESGLSYNEQFF
.,TRBD1,TRBJ2-3,TRBV11-3,TGTGCCAGCAGCCTAGAAGGGGACAGGGTTACAGATACGCAGTATTTT,CASSLEGDRVTDTQYF
.,TRBD2,TRBJ2-1,TRBV5-1,TGCGCCAGCAGCTTTGCGGGGGGCAATTCCTACAATGAGCAGTTCTTC,CASSFAGGNSYNEQFF
few,.,TRBJ2-3,TRBV6-5,TGTGCCAGCAGCCCCGGGGGCACTAGCACAGATACGCAGTATTTT,CASSPGGTSTDTQYF
.,.,TRBJ2-1,TRBV9,TGTGCCAGCAGCGTAGAAGAGTACTCCTACAATGAGCAGTTCTTC,CASSVEEYSYNEQFF
few,.,TRBJ1-2,TRBV5-4,TGTGCCAGCAGCTTGGAACAGCTTGGCTACACCTTC,CASSLEQLGYTF
few,TRBD1,TRBJ1-2,TRBV5-4,TGTGCCAGCAGCGAGGACAGGGTAGTAGGCTACACCTTC,CASSEDRVVGYTF
few,.,TRBJ2-7,TRBV4-2,TGTGCCAGCAGCCAAGACTTCGGGGGCGAGCAGTACTTC,CASSQDFGGEQYF
.,.,TRBJ2-1,TRBV11-3,TGTGCCAGCAGCTTAACCTACAATGAGCAGTTCTTC,CASSLTYNEQFF
few,.,TRBJ2-1,TRBV11-3,TGTGCCAGCAGCCCTGGAGGCAGTCTGGGAGGGGGGTTATACAATGAGCAGTTCTTC,CASSPGGSLGGGLYNEQFF
.,.,TRBJ1-2,TRBV6-1,TGTGCCAGCAGTTTGGCGGGATATGGCTACACCTTC,CASSLAGYGYTF
few,.,TRBJ1-2,TRBV28,TGTGCCAGCAGTTTAATAGGGTCCTATGGCTACACCTTC,CASSLIGSYGYTF
few,TRBD1,TRBJ2-5,TRBV18,TGTGCCAGCTCGCCGGGGACAGGTGGTGAGACCCAGTACTTC,CASSPGTGGETQYF
few,.,TRBJ2-1,TRBV5-5,TGTGCCAGCAGCAGTAGCTCCTACAATGAGCAGTTCTTC,CASSSSSYNEQFF
.,.,TRBJ1-1,TRBV6-6,TGTGCCAGCGGGCGACTAGCTGAAGCTTTCTTT,CASGRLAEAFF
.,.,TRBJ2-7,TRBV6-5,TGTGCCAGCAGAGAGGGGGGCGAGCAGTACTTC,CASREGGEQYF
few,TRBD1,TRBJ1-1,TRBV7-9,TGTGCCAGCAGACCTTCCGGGACAGGGGGGACTGAAGCTTTCTTT,CASRPSGTGGTEAFF
few,.,TRBJ2-5,TRBV6-6,TGTGCCAGCATCCAGGGTGGTGAGACCCAGTACTTC,CASIQGGETQYF
.,.,TRBJ2-1,TRBV11-1,TGTGCCAGCAGCTACGTGGCAGGGAGCTCCTACAATGAGCAGTTCTTC,CASSYVAGSSYNEQFF
.,.,TRBJ1-3,TRBV10-3,TGTGCCATCAGTGAGTCCGGGGTCGGAAACACCATATATTTT,CAISESGVGNTIYF
.,.,TRBJ1-2,TRBV11-2,TGTGCCAGCAGCTTAGGTGGAGCCTCCTATGGCTACACCTTC,CASSLGGASYGYTF
.,.,TRBJ1-5,TRBV4-1,TGCGCCAGCAGCCAGGACGGGACTGGGAATCAGCCCCAGCATTTT,CASSQDGTGNQPQHF
.,.,TRBJ1-2,TRBV30,TGTGCCTGGAGTGTAGGTCAGCCCTATGGCTACACCTTC,CAWSVGQPYGYTF
few,.,TRBJ1-1,TRBV7-9,TGTGCCAGCAGCCTGACAGCCCCCCCTGAAGCTTTCTTT,CASSLTAPPEAFF
few,.,TRBJ2-7,TRBV6-1,TGTGCCAGCATCCCGGTGTTCAGCTCCTACGAGCAGTACTTC,CASIPVFSSYEQYF
few,TRBD2,TRBJ2-1,TRBV29-1,TGCAGCGCCGGGGGGGAGTCTATCTACAATGAGCAGTTCTTC,CSAGGESIYNEQFF
few,.,TRBJ2-7,TRBV5-1,TGCGCCAGCAGCTTTCTCGGGACGGATCCTATGATGTACTTC,CASSFLGTDPMMYF
few,.,TRBJ1-1,TRBV7-9,TGTGCCAGCAGCACAACCGGGGACACTGAAGCTTTCTTT,CASSTTGDTEAFF
few,TRBD1,TRBJ1-2,TRBV18,TGTGCCAGCTCACCCGAGACAGGGGGAAGCTATGGCTACACCTTC,CASSPETGGSYGYTF